The subject of this entry is one T cell receptor beta chain. This record belongs to a study of blood T cell repertoires in COVID-19. Per the original data handling: The authors estimated nucleated cell counts from reference gene primer amplification. Measured with immunoSEQ multiplex PCR; TCRdb has only the in-frame clones, and not every one. D and trimming were read from the DNA, whereas the V and J calls and clone size are those reported in that table. The table lists almost 300,000 clones, under 90% of them singletons. Germline loops: CDR1 MNHEY, CDR2 SMNVEV (reference sequence). The CDR3 contains 15 residues. V was clipped by 3 bases and J by 3 bases, with 12 bases between them.

The sample was peripheral blood. V gene TRBV27 combines with J gene TRBJ2-1; possible D gene TRBD2, 6 bases. The clonotype comes from a woman aged 30 to 39 with COVID-19, enrolled during active disease. In nucleotides, the CDR3 is TGTGCCAGCAGTTTTAGGCGGGGTGACTACAATGAGCAGTTCTTC. This codes for CASSFRRGDYNEQFF.